One and the same sample provided the 10 T cell receptor beta chains below, sequenced in a study of OX40 agonist ivuxolimab in advanced cancers. Profiling relied on immunoSEQ multiplex PCR, and the TCRdb table lists in-frame clones only, not all of them. The profile shows approximately 24,000 clones, around 85% of them singletons. The material sequenced was CD4+ or CD8+ T cells sorted from blood, taken in a trial of the OX40 agonist ivuxolimab. Receptors originate from an adult with an advanced solid tumor such as melanoma, head and neck, liver or kidney cancer.

This rearrangement joins TRBV27 to TRBJ2-1; D is ambiguous. Trimming took 3 bases from V and 5 from J, leaving 17 bases between them. The CDR3 sequence is 16 residues long. Germline V CDR1 and CDR2: MNHEY, SMNVEV (reference sequence). The CDR3 DNA is TGTGCCAGCAGTTTCACTCCTACACCGACCCACAATGAGCAGTTCTTC. Amino acid sequence: CASSFTPTPTHNEQFF.

The J gene is TRBJ1-5, the V gene TRBV27, with a possible D match to TRBD1 (5 bases). Germline V gives CDR1 MNHEY, CDR2 SMNVEV (reference sequence). Trimming stripped 1 base from V and 0 bases from J, with 22 bases between. The CDR3 length is 20 residues. The DNA of the CDR3 is TGTGCCAGCAGTTTATACCCGCCGACAGACACCGATTTTAGCAATCAGCCCCAGCATTTT. Translated, it gives CASSLYPPTDTDFSNQPQHF.

The chain joins TRBV19 to TRBJ2-3, with 9 bases aligning to TRBD1. Germline values: CDR1 LNHDA, CDR2 SQIVND (reference sequence). This CDR3 is built from 11 residues. The junction had 8 bases not matched to a gene; V was cut back by 8 bases and J by 14 bases. The CDR3 bases are TGTGCCAGTTGGGGACAGGGCGTTGTGTATTTT. Translated, it gives CASWGQGVVYF.

The chain has TRBV4-3 and TRBJ2-3, with D possibly matching TRBD2 (5 bases). Trimming removed 2 bases from V and 4 bases from J, with 16 bases in between. The CDR3 is 16 amino acids. The germline CDR1 and CDR2 sequences are LGHNA and YSLEER. In DNA form, the CDR3 reads TGCGCCAGCAGCCAACGGGCTCGGGGTATAGCAGATACGCAGTATTTT. Its protein is CASSQRARGIADTQYF.

This rearrangement joins TRBV14 to TRBJ1-4; TRBD1 agrees at 7 bases. CDR1 and CDR2 (germline): SGHDN, FVKESK. The CDR3 covers 16 residues. V lost 3 bases, J lost 7 bases, and 11 bases stayed unmatched. CDR3 residues: CASSQGLRGNGEKLFF. DNA of the CDR3: TGTGCCAGCAGCCAGGGCCTCAGGGGGAATGGTGAAAAACTGTTTTTT. Combining the CDR3 with reference TRBV14 and TRBJ1-4 gives the whole variable domain EAGVTQFPSHSVIEKGQTVTLRCDPISGHDNLYWYRRVMGKEIKFLLHFVKESKQDESGMPNNRFLAERTGGTYSTLKVQPAELEDSGVYFCASSQGLRGNGEKLFFGSGTQLSVL.

The chain couples TRBV5-4 to TRBJ1-2; D call uncertain. This CDR3 spans 12 amino acids. Trimming removed 4 bases at V and 6 bases at J, with 10 bases between. The V gene's germline CDR1 is SGHNT and CDR2 YYREEE (reference sequence). DNA for the CDR3: TGTGCCAGCAGCCTAGGTACAGATGGCTACACCTTC. As protein: CASSLGTDGYTF. Full variable domain (outside the CDR3, taken from reference TRBV5-4 and TRBJ1-2): ETGVTQSPTHLIKTRGQQVTLRCSSQSGHNTVSWYQQALGQGPQFIFQYYREEENGRGNFPPRFSGLQFPNYSSELNVNALELDDSALYLCASSLGTDGYTFGSGTRLTVV.

The J gene is TRBJ1-4, the V gene TRBV7-9, with D possibly matching TRBD1 (5 bases). The CDR3 is 14 amino acids. Germline CDR1 reads SEHNR; CDR2 reads FQNEAQ (reference sequence). The V end lost 5 bases, the J end lost 0 bases, and 7 bases lay between the germline ends. This CDR3 is CASSRTPTNEKLFF. CDR3 DNA sequence: TGTGCCAGCAGCCGGACACCAACTAATGAAAAACTGTTTTTT.

This chain joins TRBV6-6 and TRBJ1-1; tentatively, D is TRBD1 (5 bases). Germline-derived CDR1 and CDR2 are MNHNY and SVGAGI (reference sequence). The CDR3 length is 14 residues. V lost 5 bases to trimming and J lost 1 base, with 11 bases between them. CDR3 sequence (DNA): TGTGCCAGCAGTACCTACACAGGGAACACTGAAGCTTTCTTT. Translation: CASSTYTGNTEAFF.

This clone was counted ten times or more. The V call is TRBV25-1, the J call TRBJ1-2, with D uncertain. Deletions cut 4 bases from V and 8 bases from J, with 8 bases between. The CDR3 has 11 amino acids. The V gene's germline CDR1 is MGHDK and CDR2 SYGVNS. The CDR3 nucleotides read TGTGCCAGCAGTGCGTTCGGCGGCTACACCTTC. Protein: CASSAFGGYTF.

The chain couples TRBV6-1 to TRBJ1-2; weak D call: TRBD1 (5 bases). The CDR3 length is 14 residues. V lost 6 bases to trimming and J lost 6 bases, with 17 bases between them. Germline values: CDR1 MNHNS, CDR2 SASEGT. The CDR3 DNA reads as TGTGCCAGCAGGGGCCCCGGGGCAAGAGATGGCTACACCTTC. This encodes CASRGPGARDGYTF.